This T cell receptor (beta chain) was obtained from a study of CXCR3-negative and CXCR3-positive naive CD8 T cells. Study outcomes and limitations: Comparison of naive cells showed more hydrophobic TRB CDR3s in CXCR3-positive than in CXCR3-negative naive cells. CXCR3-negative and CXCR3-positive naive cells shared comparable TRBV-TRBJ usage, but memory cells did not.

Those CD8+ T cells considered naive were CD45RO-CCR7+CD27+CD95-. A remark on this clonotype: Its matching antigen is unknown.

The TRB libraries of cDNA were built by UMI-labeled 5' RACE. TCRdb re-called the 5' RACE reads; every CDR3 protein appears as one record, without DNA. The sample has 120,000 to 150,000 distinct CDR3 sequences. The CDR3 covers 17 residues. CDR1 is SQVTM and CDR2 is ANQGSEA in the germline V gene. The V call is TRBV29-1, the J call TRBJ2-7; TCRdb's assignment of TRBD2 cannot be checked, as there is no DNA. The specimen sequenced was naive CXCR3+ CD8+ T cells from blood. Noted subset: CD45RO-CCR7+CD27+CD95- naive CD8+ T cells expressing CXCR3 (TNR3+). This TCR was recovered from a human donor in good health. Some clones in this sample may be carry-over from other donors' samples. CDR3 residues: CSVEGVAGVASSYKQYF.